This TCR beta chain was observed in a study of shared clonotypes between healthy human individuals. General observations from the study: The donor pool, a small one, limited the genetic and exposure-history diversity represented.

Remarks on this clone: Its specificity is not known.

Some clones are missing from TCRdb's copy, which holds only in-frame ones; the method was immunoSEQ multiplex PCR. The sample carries about 1 million clones, about 75% recorded once. Per the germline V gene, CDR1 is MNHEY and CDR2 is SVGAGI. The V and J ends lost 5 bases and 0 bases respectively, with 10 bases between them. This CDR3 has 14 amino acids. Sequenced sample: memory CD4+ T cells sorted from blood. Indicated subset: CD45RA-negative fraction. This receptor was taken from a man aged 18 to 29 in good health. V is TRBV6-5 and J is TRBJ1-1; D uncertain. CDR3 amino acids: CASSRVGLNTEAFF. CDR3 in DNA: TGTGCCAGCAGTAGAGTGGGGTTGAACACTGAAGCTTTCTTT.